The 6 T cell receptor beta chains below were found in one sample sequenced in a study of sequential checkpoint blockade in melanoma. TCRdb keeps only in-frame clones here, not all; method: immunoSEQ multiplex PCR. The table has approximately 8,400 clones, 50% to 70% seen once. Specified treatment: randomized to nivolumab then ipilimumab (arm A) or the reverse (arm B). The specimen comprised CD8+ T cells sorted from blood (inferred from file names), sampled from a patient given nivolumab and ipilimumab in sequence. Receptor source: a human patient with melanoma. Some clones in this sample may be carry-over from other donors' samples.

CDR3 DNA: TGTGCCAGCAGCTTCTCAAAGGGGGGGCCGAACACTGAAGCTTTCTTT. This encodes CASSFSKGGPNTEAFF. The chain combines TRBV9 with TRBJ1-1; TRBD1 is a possible D gene (6 bases). Germline-derived CDR1 and CDR2 are SGDLS and YYNGEE. This CDR3 contains 16 residues. The V end lost 4 bases, the J end lost 1 base, and 17 bases lay between the germline ends.

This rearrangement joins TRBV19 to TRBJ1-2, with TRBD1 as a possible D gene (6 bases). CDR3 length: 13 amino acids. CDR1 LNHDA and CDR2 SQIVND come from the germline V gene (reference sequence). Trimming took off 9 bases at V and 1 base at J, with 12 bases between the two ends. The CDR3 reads CASRDIRNYGYTF. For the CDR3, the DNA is TGTGCCAGCAGGGACATTCGTAACTATGGCTACACCTTC.

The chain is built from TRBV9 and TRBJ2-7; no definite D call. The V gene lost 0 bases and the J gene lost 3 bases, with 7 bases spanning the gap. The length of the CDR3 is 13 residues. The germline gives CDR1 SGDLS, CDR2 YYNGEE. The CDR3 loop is CASSVGYNYEQYF. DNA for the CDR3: TGTGCCAGCAGCGTAGGTTACAACTACGAGCAGTACTTC.

In DNA form, the CDR3 reads TGTGCCAGCAGCTCACTAGGGACAGCTAGAGAGGACTATGGCTACACCTTC. It codes for CASSSLGTAREDYGYTF. The chain couples TRBV7-9 to TRBJ1-2; TRBD1 aligns across 7 bases. The J segment lost 3 bases and the V segment lost 4 bases, leaving 14 bases of the junction unmatched. The CDR3 is 17 residues long. Germline V gene data show CDR1 as SEHNR and CDR2 as FQNEAQ (reference sequence).

CDR3 sequence reads: CASSKDRGENTIYF. The CDR3, as DNA: TGTGCCAGCAGCAAGGACAGGGGGGAAAACACCATATATTTT. The V call is TRBV7-6, the J call TRBJ1-3; 10 bases match TRBD1. In germline, CDR1 is SGHVS, CDR2 FNYEAQ. The CDR3 is made up of 14 amino acids. After removal of 5 bases from V and 6 bases from J, the junction contained 4 bases not matched to a gene. Complete variable domain (other parts from reference TRBV7-6 and TRBJ1-3): GAGVSQSPRYKVTKRGQDVALRCDPISGHVSLYWYRQALGQGPEFLTYFNYEAQQDKSGLPNDRFSAERPEGSISTLTIQRTEQRDSAMYRCASSKDRGENTIYFGEGSWLTVV.

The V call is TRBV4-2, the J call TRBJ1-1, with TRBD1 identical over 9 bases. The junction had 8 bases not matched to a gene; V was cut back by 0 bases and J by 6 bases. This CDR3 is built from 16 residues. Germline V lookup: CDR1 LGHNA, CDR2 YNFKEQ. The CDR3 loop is CASSQEFWDRVSEAFF. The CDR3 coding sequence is TGTGCCAGCAGCCAAGAATTCTGGGACAGGGTCTCTGAAGCTTTCTTT.